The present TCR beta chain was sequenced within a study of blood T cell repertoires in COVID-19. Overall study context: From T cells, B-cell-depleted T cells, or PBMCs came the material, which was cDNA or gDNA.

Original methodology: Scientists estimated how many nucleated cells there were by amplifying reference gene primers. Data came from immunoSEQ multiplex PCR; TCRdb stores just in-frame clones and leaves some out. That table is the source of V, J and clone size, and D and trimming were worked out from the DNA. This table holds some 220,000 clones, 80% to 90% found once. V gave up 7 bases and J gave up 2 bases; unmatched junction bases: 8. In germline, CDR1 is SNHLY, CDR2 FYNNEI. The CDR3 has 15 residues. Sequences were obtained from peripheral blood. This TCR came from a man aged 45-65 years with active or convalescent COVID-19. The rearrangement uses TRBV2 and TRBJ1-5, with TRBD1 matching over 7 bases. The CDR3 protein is CASMTDRVGNQPQHF. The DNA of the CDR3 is TGTGCCAGCATGACCGACAGGGTCGGCAATCAGCCCCAGCATTTT.